This T cell receptor beta chain was captured by sequencing in a study of T-cell reconstitution after alpha-beta-depleted transplantation in children. As it was prepared, the TCRbeta library received unique molecular identifiers. TCRdb analysed the PCR reads with MiXCR anew, one entry per CDR3 protein. This sample has hundreds of thousands of distinct CDR3 sequences, with around 20% found just once. This clonotype has more than one count but fewer than ten. The material was PBMCs from the stem cell graft donor, obtained from the stem cell graft. The source of this sequence is a human donor who donated a stem cell graft to a child with acute lymphoblastic leukemia.

CDR3 DNA sequence: TGTGCCACCAGCAGCCGGGACAAGGACTACACTGAAGCTTTCTTT. Its protein is CATSSRDKDYTEAFF. The chain couples TRBV15 to TRBJ1-1, with TRBD1 as a possible D gene (6 bases). The CDR3 is 15 amino acids. In germline, CDR1 is LNHNV, CDR2 YYDKDF (reference sequence). Trimming removed 3 bases at V and 3 bases at J, with 14 bases between.